The TCR beta chain described here comes from a study of cytomegalovirus exposure and HLA in healthy donors. Regarding the study as a whole: In a later analysis, HLA-associated beta chains showed higher expansion and lower generation probabilities than comparable chains. Later work found most CMV-associated TCR beta chains apparently HLA-restricted.

About this clone: Its antigen is not known.

The CDR3 runs 14 residues. Trimming removed 2 bases from V and 6 bases from J, with 10 bases in between. From germline, CDR1 is MNHEY and CDR2 SVGAGI. The PCR employed 60 Vbeta primers together with 13 Jbeta primers. Profiled with immunoSEQ multiplex PCR; TCRdb holds only in-frame clones, not every one. The sample carries 80,000 to 95,000 clones, about four fifths recorded once. The chain carries TRBV6-5 and TRBJ1-4; the D gene is possibly TRBD1 (6 bases). The source of this sequence is a woman in her late teens or twenties in good health and CMV-seropositive. Material for sequencing was PBMCs. The CDR3 reads CASSYAAGDEKLFF. The CDR3 DNA reads as TGTGCCAGCAGTTACGCGGCAGGGGATGAAAAACTGTTTTTT.